The 2 T cell receptor beta chains listed next were all sequenced from one sample in a study of blood T cell repertoires in COVID-19. The repertoire was sequenced with immunoSEQ multiplex PCR; TCRdb's copy has only in-frame clones and lacks some. The repertoire has around 100,000 clones, approximately 82% of them found once; the top ten carry approximately 9.9%. Input material: peripheral blood. The source of these receptors is a man between 60 and 75 years old with active or convalescent COVID-19.

V gene TRBV24-1 combines with J gene TRBJ2-2; 7 bases map to TRBD1. V lost 1 base, J lost 2 bases, and 6 bases stayed unmatched. This CDR3 is 17 amino acids long. Germline V lookup: CDR1 KGHDR, CDR2 SFDVKD. In DNA, the CDR3 is TGTGCCACCAGTGATTTCTTCTGGACAGGAAACACCGGGGAGCTGTTTTTT. It is translated as CATSDFFWTGNTGELFF.

The chain uses TRBV6-5 and TRBJ1-2, with TRBD1 identical over 7 bases. V was clipped by 6 bases and J by 4 bases; unmatched bases: 11. Germline CDR1 reads MNHEY; CDR2 reads SVGAGI. The CDR3 is 15 amino acids. The CDR3: CASRPQGKSGYGYTF. CDR3 coding DNA: TGTGCCAGCAGACCACAGGGGAAATCGGGCTATGGCTACACCTTC.